This T cell receptor (beta chain) was sequenced in a study of shared clonotypes between healthy human individuals. CDR3 length equals 14 residues. Germline V gene sequence: CDR1 MNHEY, CDR2 SMNVEV (reference sequence). V lost 6 bases, J lost 5 bases, and 13 bases lay in between. Study-wide results and limits: A generally larger estimated richness was seen in naive subsets than in memory subsets. Large sequencing depth failed to make sorted-subset sequencing complete, rarefaction showed.

Here immunoSEQ multiplex PCR was the method, and the copy in TCRdb shows in-frame clones only, minus some. The sample carries about 2.3 million clones, about nine tenths recorded once. Points on this clone: Its target is not known.

Sequences were obtained from naive CD4+ T cells from PBMCs. Subset of the sample: CD45RA+ positively selected. This clonotype was obtained from a man between 18 and 29 years old in good health. Some clones in this sample may be carry-over from other donors' samples. The rearrangement uses TRBV27 and TRBJ1-4; D unclear. In DNA, the CDR3 is TGTGCCAGCAGGCCAACTCTGGCCAATGAAAAACTGTTTTTT. As protein: CASRPTLANEKLFF.